This T cell receptor (beta chain) was observed in a study of prognosis after radiotherapy for stage I lung cancer. In the study overall: Patients in the cohort never received concurrent therapy with stereotactic body radiotherapy.

Genomic DNA provided the template from which TCR beta CDR3 was amplified by two-round multiplex PCR. First-round PCR amplification was performed with primers specific to each TRBV and TRBJ gene. TCRdb passed the multiplex PCR reads through MiXCR, listing each CDR3 protein once. This table holds about 14,000 distinct CDR3 sequences, roughly 29% found once. On two occasions, one at each of two time points, around 6 milliliters of peripheral blood were drawn. This clonotype was seen many times. CDR1 is DFQATT, CDR2 SNEGSKA, per germline (reference sequence). The CDR3 loop spans 15 amino acids. V was trimmed by 6 bases and J by 0 bases, leaving 15 bases between them.

This receptor was obtained from a donor aged 50 or older with non-small cell lung cancer. This chain connects TRBV20-1 to TRBJ2-1, with no clear D. The input for sequencing was PBMCs, taken before or after stereotactic body radiation therapy (not recorded which). The DNA for the CDR3 is TGCAGTGCCGCCAATCTACAGAGCTCCTACAATGAGCAGTTCTTC. Translated: CSAANLQSSYNEQFF.